These 15 T cell receptor beta chains share one sample of origin, sequenced in a study of cytomegalovirus exposure and HLA in healthy donors. This PCR relied on a set of 60 Vbeta primers and 13 Jbeta primers. Assay used: immunoSEQ multiplex PCR; TCRdb lists only in-frame clones, some missing. In the table there are 150,000 to 200,000 clones, roughly 80% of which are singletons. What was sequenced was PBMCs. The origin of the receptors is a man between 40 and 49 years old in good health and CMV-seronegative.

The sample holds one count of this clone. V usage is TRBV9 and J usage is TRBJ1-3; TRBD1 agrees at 8 bases. J gave up 3 bases and V 3 bases, and 8 bases lay outside the gene matches. The CDR3 runs 16 residues. The germline CDR1 and CDR2 sequences are SGDLS and YYNGEE. Written as DNA, the CDR3 is TGTGCCAGCAGCGACCCGACAGGGGACCTTGGAAACACCATATATTTT. This gives the protein CASSDPTGDLGNTIYF.

The rearrangement uses TRBV30 and TRBJ1-2; D is unresolved. The germline V gene has CDR1 GTSNPN and CDR2 SVGIG (reference sequence). Trimming shortened V by 1 base and J by 5 bases, and 11 bases separated the two germline ends. The CDR3 length is 13 residues. The CDR3 DNA follows: TGTGCCTGGAGTGGGGGAGTTGGGTATGGCTACACCTTC. Translation gives CAWSGGVGYGYTF.

The chain links TRBV4-1 to TRBJ2-7; 9 bases map to TRBD2. V shed 5 bases and J 0 bases; nucleotides not matched to a gene: 8. Germline CDR1 is MGHRA and CDR2 is YSYEKL. This CDR3 has 16 residues. CDR3 bases: TGCGCCAGCAGCTTTAGTAGCGGGAGAAGCTCCTACGAGCAGTACTTC. Its translation: CASSFSSGRSSYEQYF.

V and J are TRBV30 and TRBJ1-1; D uncertain. This CDR3 has 13 residues. The V end lost 3 bases, the J end lost 2 bases, and 10 bases lay between the germline ends. Germline values: CDR1 GTSNPN, CDR2 SVGIG (reference sequence). CDR3 in DNA: TGTGCCTGGAGCCCCGCGGGTAACACTGAAGCTTTCTTT. Translated: CAWSPAGNTEAFF.

The chain employs TRBV6-1 and TRBJ1-3; 7 nucleotides line up with TRBD1. Germline loops: CDR1 MNHNS, CDR2 SASEGT. The CDR3 has 13 residues. V was clipped by 10 bases and J by 1 base; unmatched bases: 4. CDR3 DNA: TGTGCCACCAAACAGGGGTCTGGAAACACCATATATTTT. This sequence encodes CATKQGSGNTIYF.

The rearrangement joins TRBV9 to TRBJ1-1, with D tentatively TRBD1 (6 bases). The CDR3 extends over 16 amino acids. CDR1 SGDLS and CDR2 YYNGEE come from the germline V gene. Deletions cut 0 bases from V and 3 bases from J, with 15 bases between. Here the CDR3 reads CASSVATGFGDTEAFF. The CDR3, as DNA: TGTGCCAGCAGCGTAGCAACAGGGTTTGGGGACACTGAAGCTTTCTTT.

The V and J genes are TRBV18 and TRBJ2-7; TRBD1 aligns across 9 bases. Trimming removed 1 base from V and 9 bases from J; junction bases left unmatched: 1. The CDR3 totals 12 residues. Germline values: CDR1 KGHSH, CDR2 LQKENI. The CDR3 DNA is TGTGCCAGCTCACCACGACAGGGGGGGCAGTACTTC. This gives the protein CASSPRQGGQYF.

V is TRBV28 and J is TRBJ2-3, with D unresolved. From germline, CDR1 is MDHEN and CDR2 SYDVKM. The CDR3 spans 15 residues. Trimming removed 2 bases at V and 2 bases at J, with 11 bases between. CDR3 amino acids: CASSLTATATDTQYF. In DNA, the CDR3 is TGTGCCAGCAGTTTAACAGCCACAGCCACAGATACGCAGTATTTT.

The gene calls are TRBV7-3 and TRBJ2-3, with D possibly matching TRBD1 (6 bases). This CDR3 has 14 amino acids. Between the trimmed V and J ends, which lost 4 bases and 3 bases, there was a span of 11 bases. Germline V gene lookup returns CDR1 SGHTA and CDR2 FQGTGA. CDR3 DNA sequence: TGTGCCAGCAGCTCTACAGGGAGTACAGATACGCAGTATTTT. Translating it yields CASSSTGSTDTQYF.

This chain links TRBV27 with TRBJ2-7; the D gene is possibly TRBD1 (6 bases). Germline V CDR1 and CDR2: MNHEY, SMNVEV (reference sequence). The CDR3 consists of 13 residues. The V end lost 3 bases, the J end lost 3 bases, and 9 bases lay between the germline ends. CDR3 nucleotides: TGTGCCAGCAGTTTTACAGGGAACTACGAGCAGTACTTC. This translates into CASSFTGNYEQYF.

The chain carries TRBV6-1 and TRBJ1-2; 12 nucleotides line up with TRBD1. Germline V gene sequence: CDR1 MNHNS, CDR2 SASEGT. The length of the CDR3 is 15 residues. V shed 8 bases, J shed 7 bases, and the junction held 11 bases outside the gene matches. CDR3 nucleotides: TGTGCCAGCGATTCGGCCGGGACAGGGGGCTCTGGCTACACCTTC. Translating gives CASDSAGTGGSGYTF.

The chain carries TRBV27 and TRBJ1-2; TRBD1 is a possible D gene (5 bases). V was clipped by 6 bases and J by 4 bases, with 18 bases between them. The CDR3 spans 15 residues. The germline V gene has CDR1 MNHEY and CDR2 SMNVEV (reference sequence). The CDR3 sequence: CASSPQGRDSYGYTF. The DNA of the CDR3 is TGTGCCAGCAGCCCGCAGGGCAGGGACTCCTATGGCTACACCTTC.

This chain joins TRBV27 and TRBJ2-5, with 7 bases aligning to TRBD2. There are 13 residues in the CDR3. J gave up 5 bases and V 7 bases, and 7 bases lay outside the gene matches. The germline V gene has CDR1 MNHEY and CDR2 SMNVEV (reference sequence). CDR3 DNA: TGTGCCAGCATGATACCCGGGGGGGAGACCCAGTACTTC. Amino acid sequence: CASMIPGGETQYF.

The chain joins TRBV19 to TRBJ1-2; 11 nucleotides align to TRBD1. V lost 8 bases to trimming and J lost 4 bases; unmatched junction nucleotides: 15. Germline values: CDR1 LNHDA, CDR2 SQIVND (reference sequence). The CDR3 runs 17 residues. For the CDR3, the DNA is TGTGCCAGTCAAGGGGGGGACAGGGGGACCAAGAGCTATGGCTACACCTTC. Translated, it gives CASQGGDRGTKSYGYTF.

V gene TRBV6-5 combines with J gene TRBJ1-5, with 7 nucleotides matching TRBD1. This CDR3 has 15 residues. After removal of 2 bases from V and 6 bases from J, the junction contained 7 bases not matched to a gene. Per germline, CDR1 MNHEY and CDR2 SVGAGI. DNA of the CDR3: TGTGCCAGCAGTTACAAGGGGGCAAGAAGTCAGCCCCAGCATTTT. Amino acids: CASSYKGARSQPQHF.